This T cell receptor beta chain emerged from a study of blood T cell repertoires in COVID-19. In the original analysis: The authors estimated nucleated cell counts from reference gene primer amplification. Assay: immunoSEQ multiplex PCR; the TCRdb copy retains only in-frame clones and omits some. The V and J calls and the clone size are those of that table, but D and trimming were determined from the DNA. The table records 350,000 to 450,000 clones, over 85% of them present only once. The CDR3 consists of 13 residues. The ends lost 8 bases at V and 2 bases at J; junction bases unmatched: 3. The chain joins TRBV12-3 or TRBV12-4 to TRBJ2-3, with TRBD1 identical over 8 bases. This TCR was sampled from a woman in her twenties or thirties who had recovered from COVID-19. Sequenced material: PBMCs or T cells enriched from blood (not recorded which). The CDR3 loop is CASWDRNTDTQYF. For the CDR3, the DNA is TGTGCCAGCTGGGACAGGAACACAGATACGCAGTATTTT.